This TCR beta chain stems from a study of blood T cell repertoires in COVID-19. Generated by immunoSEQ multiplex PCR, the TCRdb table keeps only in-frame clones and is missing some. The data show around 130,000 clones, about four fifths seen once. With 0 bases removed from V and 6 bases from J, the gap between germline ends came to 6 bases. The V gene's germline CDR1 is DFQATT and CDR2 SNEGSKA (reference sequence). CDR3 size: 11 residues. This clonotype was obtained from a man between 40 and 49 years old with active or convalescent COVID-19. The chain employs TRBV20-1 and TRBJ2-7; D not certain. Sequencing input: peripheral blood. The CDR3: CSARDQAEQYF. The CDR3 nucleotides read TGCAGTGCTAGAGATCAAGCCGAGCAGTACTTC.